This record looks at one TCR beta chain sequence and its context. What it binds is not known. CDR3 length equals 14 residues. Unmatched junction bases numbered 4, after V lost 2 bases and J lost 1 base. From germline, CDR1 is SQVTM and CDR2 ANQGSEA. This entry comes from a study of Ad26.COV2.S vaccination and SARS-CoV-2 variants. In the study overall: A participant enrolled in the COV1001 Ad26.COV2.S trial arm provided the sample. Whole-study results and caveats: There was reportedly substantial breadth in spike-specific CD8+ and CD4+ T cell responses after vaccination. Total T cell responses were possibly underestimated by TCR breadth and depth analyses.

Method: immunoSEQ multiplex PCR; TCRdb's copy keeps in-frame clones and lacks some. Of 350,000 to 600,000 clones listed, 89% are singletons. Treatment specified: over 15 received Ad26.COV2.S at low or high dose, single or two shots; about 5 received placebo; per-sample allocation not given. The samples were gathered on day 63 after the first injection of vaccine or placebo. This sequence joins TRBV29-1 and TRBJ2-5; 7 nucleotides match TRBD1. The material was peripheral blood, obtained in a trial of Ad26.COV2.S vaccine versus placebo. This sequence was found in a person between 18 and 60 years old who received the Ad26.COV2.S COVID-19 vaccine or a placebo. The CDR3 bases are TGCAGCGTTGAACCTCGGGACAGCCAAGAGACCCAGTACTTC. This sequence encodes CSVEPRDSQETQYF.